The rows below give T cell receptor beta chains drawn from one sample of a study of blood T cells in healthy people across ages. Each CDR3 protein gets one entry after TCRdb re-called the 5' RACE reads with MiXCR. The table records hundreds of thousands of distinct CDR3 sequences, about 28% of them present only once. Sequencing input: blood. The receptors derive from an elderly woman in good health. CDR3s include the opening cysteine and the closing phenylalanine or tryptophan. The D gene is left open where the match is weak.

12,TRBJ2-3,TRBV20-1,-,CSARVAENTQYF
14,TRBJ2-1,TRBV6-6,-,CASRQGGSYNEQFF
16,-,TRBV18,-,CASSPTRSSSYNEQYF
18,TRBJ2-4,TRBV11-3,TRBD1,CASSYGTGSVRAKNIQYF
12,TRBJ2-7,TRBV15,-,CATSRDGVEQYF
14,TRBJ2-7,TRBV6-6,TRBD1,CASIRGQGRYEQYF
15,TRBJ1-4,TRBV30,-,CAWSPLGLDNEKLFF
14,TRBJ1-2,TRBV20-1,TRBD1,CSARRTGANYGYTF
16,TRBJ1-6,TRBV5-5,-,CASSLARGALNSPLHF
15,TRBJ1-1,TRBV10-3,TRBD1,CAIRVAGQLNTEAFF
16,TRBJ2-1,TRBV7-9,TRBD2,CASTRAGSSGNNEQFF
13,TRBJ2-1,TRBV28,-,CASSLVRPYEQFF
13,TRBJ1-1,TRBV29-1,-,CSVSAGADTEAFF
15,TRBJ2-5,TRBV7-2,TRBD2,CASSSSPSGQETQYF
13,TRBJ1-1,TRBV6-4,-,CASSADRTTEAFF
18,TRBJ2-1,TRBV20-1,TRBD2,CSARKPGLAVNSYNEQFF
16,TRBJ2-2,TRBV20-1,TRBD2,CSARSSGGASSRERFF
14,TRBJ2-7,TRBV12-3/TRBV12-4,TRBD2,CASARASGAHEQYF
13,-,TRBV15,-,CATSPSGEETQYF
15,TRBJ1-4,TRBV20-1,-,CSAARGAGGGEKLFF
13,TRBJ2-1,TRBV28,-,CASTPPGRNEQFF
12,TRBJ2-1,TRBV18,-,CASSPAIDEQFF
15,TRBJ2-2,TRBV5-1,TRBD2,CASSLSGGGTGELFF
13,TRBJ2-3,TRBV29-1,-,CSVDFLLGDTQYF
17,TRBJ2-4,TRBV21-1,-,CASSKDGRELAKNIQYF
15,TRBJ2-1,TRBV5-1,TRBD2,CASSLATSGSNEQFF
16,TRBJ1-1,TRBV7-9,TRBD1,CASSLVPTGGNTEAFF
15,TRBJ1-6,TRBV20-1,TRBD1,CSARLGGARNSPLHF
13,TRBJ2-5,TRBV20-1,-,CSAETGRQETQYF